This is a list of T cell receptor beta chains from one sample in a study of graft-versus-host responses after intestinal transplantation. Produced via immunoSEQ multiplex PCR; TCRdb's table is partial and in-frame only. The sample records approximately 77,000 clones, 80% to 95% being singletons. The sequencing used PBMCs, collected 98 days after intestinal transplantation. The receptors come from a human patient who received an intestinal transplant, so some T cells may come from the graft donor. CDR3s leave out the opening cysteine and the closing phenylalanine or tryptophan.

v_gene,j_gene,CDR3aa
TRBV7-2,TRBJ1-1,ASSLGLGLEAF
TRBV10-1,TRBJ2-4,ASSESNSGAKNIQY
TRBV15,TRBJ1-4,ATSGSRWGAGEKLF
TRBV4-1,TRBJ2-3,ASSQVSLAGEKTDTQY
TRBV6-5,TRBJ2-1,ASSLVGSGRANEQF
TRBV5-4,TRBJ2-7,ASSLRAGSFYEQY
TRBV4-1,TRBJ1-3,ASSQLPGRLGNTIY
TRBV19,TRBJ1-5,ASSPGNSINQPQH
TRBV5-1,TRBJ1-5,ASSPDGPDGQPQH
TRBV9,TRBJ1-1,ASSVVGTGAWSTEAF
TRBV4-1,TRBJ2-3,ASSQDRGSYSTDTQY
TRBV10-3,TRBJ1-5,AISPQASSNQPQH
TRBV10-3,TRBJ2-3,AISHLKRGGPHTQY
TRBV7-3,TRBJ2-3,ASSLTWTTSGRPTDTQY
TRBV19,TRBJ1-1,ASSIGRKAF
TRBV9,TRBJ2-1,ASSVETSGSFDEQF
TRBV11-2,TRBJ2-3,ASSPGGPADTQY
TRBV5-1,TRBJ2-3,ASSLGRGAGTDTQY
TRBV28,TRBJ2-7,ASSLGGAGEQY
TRBV5-1,TRBJ2-7,ASSLVSSGGYYEQY
TRBV29-1,TRBJ2-7,SVVDSSSYEQY
TRBV6-5,TRBJ2-5,ASSYSQDPQETQY
TRBV7-9,TRBJ2-2,ASSFQREPTGELF
TRBV4-1,TRBJ2-2,ASSQSGATGELF
TRBV27,TRBJ2-1,ASSSRTGNEQF
TRBV28,TRBJ2-7,ASSLEGQTFFEQY
TRBV6-5,TRBJ1-5,ASREQPQH
TRBV10-1,TRBJ2-1,ASSDPAGQGDEQF
TRBV19,TRBJ2-5,ASSIFGGQETQY
TRBV7-2,TRBJ2-1,ASRLAGGGNEQF
TRBV11-1,TRBJ2-1,ASSLGTTYNEQF
TRBV28,TRBJ2-7,ASSSGQEIYEQY
TRBV6-6,TRBJ2-7,ASSYGTRGVGEQY